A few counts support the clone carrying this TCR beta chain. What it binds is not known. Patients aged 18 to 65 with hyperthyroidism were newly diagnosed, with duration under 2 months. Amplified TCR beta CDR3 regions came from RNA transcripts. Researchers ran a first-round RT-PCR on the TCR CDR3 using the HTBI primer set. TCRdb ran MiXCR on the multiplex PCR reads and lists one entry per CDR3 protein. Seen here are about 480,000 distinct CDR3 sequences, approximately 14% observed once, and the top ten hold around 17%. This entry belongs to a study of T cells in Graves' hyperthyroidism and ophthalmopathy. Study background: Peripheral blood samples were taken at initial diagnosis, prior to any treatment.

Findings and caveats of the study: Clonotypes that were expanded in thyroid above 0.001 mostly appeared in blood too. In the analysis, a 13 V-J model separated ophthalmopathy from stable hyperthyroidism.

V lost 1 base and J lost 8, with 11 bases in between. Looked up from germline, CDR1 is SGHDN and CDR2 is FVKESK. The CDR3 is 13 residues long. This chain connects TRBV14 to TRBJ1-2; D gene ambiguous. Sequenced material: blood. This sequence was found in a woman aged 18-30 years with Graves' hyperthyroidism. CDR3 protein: CASSQGAGFGYTF. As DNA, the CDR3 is TGTGCCAGCAGCCAAGGGGCGGGATTCGGCTACACCTTC.